Reported below is one TCR beta chain. Only in-frame clones appear in the TCRdb table, and some are missing; sequencing was by immunoSEQ multiplex PCR. The profile shows 100,000 to 150,000 clones, approximately 94% of them singletons. These data belong to a study of control samples from healthy donors and cancer patients. CDR3 size: 15 residues. V was clipped by 8 bases and J by 0 bases, with 14 bases between them. Germline assignment: CDR1 LNHDA and CDR2 SQIVND (reference sequence). The clonotype was recovered from a man younger than 45 in good health. The chain joins TRBV19 to TRBJ1-5; D might be TRBD1 (5 bases). The sequencing sample was made of blood. The CDR3 reads CASAWDVYSNQPQHF. Here the CDR3 DNA reads TGTGCCAGTGCATGGGACGTCTATAGCAATCAGCCCCAGCATTTT.